This T cell receptor (beta chain) emerged from a study of blood T cell repertoires in COVID-19. CDR3 length equals 15 residues. Participants' own reports of clinical history determined their cohort assignment. This clone was seen a single time. Produced via immunoSEQ multiplex PCR; TCRdb's table is partial and in-frame only. The sample has 340,000 or so clones; 86% are singletons. The TCR comes from a woman between 35 and 50 years old with acute COVID-19. The chain employs TRBV7-5 and TRBJ2-6; TRBD2 was called by the table and not checked on the DNA. TRBV7-5 is reported as a pseudogene. Specimen: PBMCs or T cells enriched from blood (not recorded which). The CDR3 DNA sequence: TGTGCCAGAAGCTTTCGACTTGATGGGGCCAACGTCCTGACTTTC. It yields the protein CARSFRLDGANVLTF.